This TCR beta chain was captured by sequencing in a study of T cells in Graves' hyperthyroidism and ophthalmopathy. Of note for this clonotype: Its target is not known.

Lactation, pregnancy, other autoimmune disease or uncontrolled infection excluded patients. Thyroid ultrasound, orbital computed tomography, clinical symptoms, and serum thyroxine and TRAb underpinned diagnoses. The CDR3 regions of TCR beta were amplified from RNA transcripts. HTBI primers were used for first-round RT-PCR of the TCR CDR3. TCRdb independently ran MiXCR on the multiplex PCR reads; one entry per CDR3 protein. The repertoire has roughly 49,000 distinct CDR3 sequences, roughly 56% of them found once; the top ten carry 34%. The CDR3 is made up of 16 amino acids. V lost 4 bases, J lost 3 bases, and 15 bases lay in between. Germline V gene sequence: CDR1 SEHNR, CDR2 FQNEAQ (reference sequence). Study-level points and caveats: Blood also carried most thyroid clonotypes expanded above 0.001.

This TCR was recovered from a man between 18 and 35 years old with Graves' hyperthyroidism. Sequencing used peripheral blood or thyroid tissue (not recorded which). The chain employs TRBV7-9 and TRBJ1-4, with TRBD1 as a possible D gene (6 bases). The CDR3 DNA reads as TGTGCCAGCAGCTCACCCGTGGGGGCAGCTAATGAAAAACTGTTTTTT. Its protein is CASSSPVGAANEKLFF.